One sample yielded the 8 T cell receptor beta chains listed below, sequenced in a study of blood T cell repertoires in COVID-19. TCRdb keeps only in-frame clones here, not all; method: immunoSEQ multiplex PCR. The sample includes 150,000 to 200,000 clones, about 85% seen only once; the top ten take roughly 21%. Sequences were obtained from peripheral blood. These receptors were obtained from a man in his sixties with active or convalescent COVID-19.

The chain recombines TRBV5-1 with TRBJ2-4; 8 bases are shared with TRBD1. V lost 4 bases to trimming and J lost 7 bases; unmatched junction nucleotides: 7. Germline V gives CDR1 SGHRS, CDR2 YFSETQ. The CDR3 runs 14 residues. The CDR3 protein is CASSQGTGGNIQYF. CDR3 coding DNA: TGCGCCAGCAGCCAAGGGACAGGTGGGAACATTCAGTACTTC.

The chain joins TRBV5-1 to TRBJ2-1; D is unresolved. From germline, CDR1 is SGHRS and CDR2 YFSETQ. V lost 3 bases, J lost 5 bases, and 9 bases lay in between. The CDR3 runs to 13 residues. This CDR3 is CASSSRQDNEQFF. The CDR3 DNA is TGCGCCAGCAGCTCGAGACAAGACAATGAGCAGTTCTTC.

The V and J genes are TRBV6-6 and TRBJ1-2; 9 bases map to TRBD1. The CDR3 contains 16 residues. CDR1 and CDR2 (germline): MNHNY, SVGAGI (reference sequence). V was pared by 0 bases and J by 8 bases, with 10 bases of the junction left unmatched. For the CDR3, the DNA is TGTGCCAGCAGTTACTCCCCCGGGACAGGGCTCGAGGGCTACACCTTC. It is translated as CASSYSPGTGLEGYTF.

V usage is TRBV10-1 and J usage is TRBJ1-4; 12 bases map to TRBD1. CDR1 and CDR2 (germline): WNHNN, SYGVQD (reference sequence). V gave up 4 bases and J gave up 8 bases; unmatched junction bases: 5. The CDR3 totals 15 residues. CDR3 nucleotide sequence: TGCGCCAGCAGTGCGGGAGGGACAGGGGGCGAAAAACTGTTTTTT. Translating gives CASSAGGTGGEKLFF.

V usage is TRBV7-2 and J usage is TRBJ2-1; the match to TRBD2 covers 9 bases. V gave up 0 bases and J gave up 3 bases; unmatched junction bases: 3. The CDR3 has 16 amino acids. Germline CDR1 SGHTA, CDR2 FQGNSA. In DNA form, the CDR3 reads TGTGCCAGCAGCTTAGCCGGTAGCGGGGGCTACAATGAGCAGTTCTTC. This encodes CASSLAGSGGYNEQFF.

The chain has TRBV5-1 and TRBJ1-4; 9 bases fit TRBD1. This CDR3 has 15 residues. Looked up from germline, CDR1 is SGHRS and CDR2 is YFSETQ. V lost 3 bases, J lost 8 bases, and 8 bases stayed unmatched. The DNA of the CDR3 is TGCGCCAGCAGCTCCACCGGGACAGGGACCGAAAAACTGTTTTTT. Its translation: CASSSTGTGTEKLFF.

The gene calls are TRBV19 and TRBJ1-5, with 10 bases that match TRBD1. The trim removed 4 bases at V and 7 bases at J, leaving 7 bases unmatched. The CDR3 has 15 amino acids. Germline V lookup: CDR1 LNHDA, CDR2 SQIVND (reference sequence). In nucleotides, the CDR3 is TGTGCCAGTAGTACCCCTGACAGGGGGCTCCAGCCCCAGCATTTT. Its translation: CASSTPDRGLQPQHF. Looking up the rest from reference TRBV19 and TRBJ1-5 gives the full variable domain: DGGITQSPKYLFRKEGQNVTLSCEQNLNHDAMYWYRQDPGQGLRLIYYSQIVNDFQKGDIAEGYSVSREKKESFPLTVTSAQKNPTAFYLCASSTPDRGLQPQHFGDGTRLSIL.

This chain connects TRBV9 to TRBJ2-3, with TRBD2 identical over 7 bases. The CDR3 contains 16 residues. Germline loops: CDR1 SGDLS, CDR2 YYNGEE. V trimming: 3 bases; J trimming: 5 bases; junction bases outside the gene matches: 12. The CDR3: CASSADRGGRVDTQYF. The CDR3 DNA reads TGTGCCAGCAGCGCGGACCGCGGGGGACGAGTAGATACGCAGTATTTT.